The clone carrying this TCR beta chain was observed at least ten times. What it recognizes is unknown. From the reads, TCRdb called clonotypes with MiXCR, one entry per CDR3 protein. The table records about 130,000 distinct CDR3 sequences, about 32% of them present only once. The data are from a study of T cell repertoires in cytomegalovirus infection. This CDR3 comprises 13 residues. V lost 3 bases, J lost 6 bases, and 8 bases lay in between. The germline CDR1 and CDR2 sequences are MDHEN and SYDVKM. This clonotype originated in a human donor in good health (CMV status not recorded). Some clones in this sample may be carry-over from other donors' samples. V gene TRBV28 combines with J gene TRBJ2-2; D gene ambiguous. The sequences come from CD8+ T cells from cultured PBMCs, collected from culture after CMV antigen stimulation. In nucleotides, the CDR3 is TGTGCCAGCAGTTTGGCTGGAGCCGGGGAGCTGTTTTTT. Amino acid sequence: CASSLAGAGELFF.